This TCR beta chain emerged from a study of blood T cells in healthy people across ages. Study results and limitations: Across samples, TCR beta diversity tracked strongly with naive T cell percentage. PBMCs left unsorted prevented a conclusive naive versus antigen-experienced comparison. Significant beta diversity loss was already apparent by age approximately 40, declining roughly linearly.

Each sample used at least 6 million PBMCs. Details on this clonotype: Its antigen is not identified.

The CDR3 consists of 15 residues. Trimming pared 4 bases from V and 6 bases from J, leaving 17 bases between. The germline V gene encodes CDR1 SGHNT and CDR2 YYREEE (reference sequence). Together with a sample-barcoded 5' primer, a J-beta primer mix was included in a second PCR lasting roughly 6 to 12 cycles. TCRdb passed the 5' RACE reads through MiXCR, listing each CDR3 protein once. Here the sample spans roughly 830,000 distinct CDR3 sequences, roughly 60% being singletons. This clonotype was sampled from a young man in good health. The chain uses TRBV5-4 and TRBJ2-1; the D is unclear. The sequencing sample was made of blood. CDR3 sequence (DNA): TGTGCCAGCAGCCTGGACCCTCGGGTGGGCAATGAGCAGTTCTTC. Encoded protein: CASSLDPRVGNEQFF.